The 30 T cell receptor beta chains listed next were all sequenced from one sample in a study of response to subunit inactivated influenza vaccine. In TCRdb, the RT-PCR reads were re-called with MiXCR into one record per CDR3 protein. The table includes about 190,000 distinct CDR3 sequences, 13% to 15% detected once. The sample in question was CD8+ T cells sorted from PBMCs, obtained around 5 days after vaccination. The receptors were sampled from a man aged 45-65 years who received an inactivated influenza vaccine.

This clonotype was counted ten times or more. V and J are TRBV7-2 and TRBJ2-1, with unresolved D. The CDR3 covers 13 residues. Germline loops: CDR1 SGHTA, CDR2 FQGNSA. The germline V and J ends were trimmed by 5 bases and 7 bases, with 12 bases remaining between them. CDR3 in amino acids: CASSPLRLNEQFF. DNA for the CDR3: TGTGCCAGCAGCCCGTTAAGGTTGAATGAGCAGTTCTTC.

This clonotype was counted only a few times. V usage is TRBV19 and J usage is TRBJ2-3, with 10 bases aligning to TRBD2. Germline values: CDR1 LNHDA, CDR2 SQIVND (reference sequence). The CDR3 has 14 residues. The CDR3 DNA reads as TGTGTCCGAGCGGGGGGGCCTAGCACAGATACGCAGTATTTT. The encoded protein is CVRAGGPSTDTQYF.

Only a few counts were recorded for this clonotype. The gene calls are TRBV20-1 and TRBJ1-2; TRBD1 matches at 8 bases. CDR3 length: 15 amino acids. The trim removed 6 bases at V and 7 bases at J, leaving 16 bases unmatched. Germline CDR1 and CDR2: DFQATT and SNEGSKA (reference sequence). CDR3 sequence: CSADTADRGNVGYTF. The DNA for the CDR3 is TGCAGTGCCGACACCGCAGACAGGGGTAACGTTGGCTACACCTTC.

The sample holds a few counts of this clonotype. The chain is built from TRBV7-9 and TRBJ2-2, with no clear D. The length of the CDR3 is 13 residues. Germline CDR1 SEHNR, CDR2 FQNEAQ (reference sequence). The germline V and J ends were trimmed by 3 bases and 3 bases, with 5 bases remaining between them. The CDR3 nucleotides read TGTGCCAGCAGCTTTTTTGACACCGGGGAGCTGTTTTTT. Its protein is CASSFFDTGELFF.

V gene TRBV20-1 combines with J gene TRBJ2-1; 11 nucleotides line up with TRBD2. V lost 2 bases to trimming and J lost 8 bases; unmatched junction nucleotides: 11. Germline V CDR1 and CDR2: DFQATT, SNEGSKA (reference sequence). The CDR3 extends over 16 amino acids. The chain's CDR3 is CSARILAGGQRDEQFF. The CDR3 nucleotides read TGCAGTGCTAGAATTTTAGCGGGGGGGCAAAGGGATGAGCAGTTCTTC.

This clonotype occurred many times. The chain links TRBV29-1 to TRBJ2-7; D uncertain. The CDR3 runs to 12 residues. CDR1 is SQVTM and CDR2 is ANQGSEA in the germline V gene. The ends were cut back, 2 bases at V and 6 bases at J, with 11 bases in the middle. This chain's CDR3 is CSVENAYGEQYF. The CDR3 DNA reads TGCAGCGTTGAAAACGCGTATGGCGAGCAGTACTTC.

This clonotype was seen more than once but under ten times. The chain employs TRBV29-1 and TRBJ1-2; no firm D call. V was shortened by 3 bases and J by 3 bases, with 11 bases between the two germline ends. Germline assignment: CDR1 SQVTM and CDR2 ANQGSEA. The CDR3 contains 13 residues. Here the CDR3 DNA reads TGCAGCGTTGACGTCGGCGAAGACTATGGCTACACCTTC. Translation gives CSVDVGEDYGYTF.

This clonotype was recorded a few times. The chain has TRBV7-6 and TRBJ1-1, with D maybe TRBD1 (5 bases). Trimming shortened V by 5 bases and J by 4 bases, and 17 bases separated the two germline ends. Germline V gene lookup returns CDR1 SGHVS and CDR2 FNYEAQ. The CDR3 consists of 15 residues. In DNA, the CDR3 is TGTGCCAGCAGCCTACCCTCGCAGGGAGGCACTGAAGCTTTCTTT. Encoded protein: CASSLPSQGGTEAFF.

This clonotype was observed a handful of times. The chain recombines TRBV6-1 with TRBJ2-5, with D possibly matching TRBD2 (6 bases). Looked up from germline, CDR1 is MNHNS and CDR2 is SASEGT. V was cut by 7 bases and J by 7 bases, with 22 bases left in between. The CDR3 is 15 amino acids. DNA of the CDR3: TGTGCCAGCACCCCGGCCGGGACTGCCCTGGGGACCCAGTACTTC. Protein sequence: CASTPAGTALGTQYF.

This clonotype turned up a few times. One end of the junction fails to match germline, which may point to a read error. The chain carries TRBV4-1 and TRBJ1-1; 7 nucleotides line up with TRBD1. Germline assignment: CDR1 MGHRA and CDR2 YSYEKL. This CDR3 comprises 14 residues. Here the CDR3 reads CASSEPGQYTAAFF. The CDR3 DNA follows: TGCGCCAGCAGCGAACCGGGACAGTATACTGCAGCTTTCTTT.

This clonotype was seen only a few times. The V and J genes are TRBV18 and TRBJ2-7; unclear D gene. Germline CDR1 and CDR2: KGHSH and LQKENI. The CDR3 has 16 amino acids. The V end lost 2 bases, the J end lost 0 bases, and 14 bases lay between the germline ends. Here the CDR3 reads CASSPKRPGFSYEQYF. Written as DNA, the CDR3 is TGTGCCAGCTCACCAAAGAGGCCAGGTTTCTCCTACGAGCAGTACTTC.

This chain connects TRBV15 to TRBJ2-1, with a weak D call TRBD2 (6 bases). Trimming took 8 bases from V and 9 from J, leaving 26 bases between them. This CDR3 region has 16 residues. The germline CDR1 and CDR2 sequences are LNHNV and YYDKDF (reference sequence). Here the CDR3 DNA reads TGTGCCACCGGCTTTTCCGGGACCTCAAGAGCGGGTGAGCAGTTCTTC. Its translation is CATGFSGTSRAGEQFF.

In its sample, this clonotype was seen a few times. The chain has TRBV28 and TRBJ2-7, with D uncertain. The germline V gene has CDR1 MDHEN and CDR2 SYDVKM. This CDR3 is built from 15 residues. V lost 0 bases, J lost 3 bases, and 12 bases lay in between. The CDR3 loop is CASSLWGQIGYEQYF. In DNA, the CDR3 is TGTGCCAGCAGTTTATGGGGCCAGATCGGCTACGAGCAGTACTTC.

This chain connects TRBV30 to TRBJ1-1, with D possibly matching TRBD1 (5 bases). Germline CDR1 GTSNPN, CDR2 SVGIG (reference sequence). The CDR3 consists of 17 residues. The V end was cut by 0 bases, the J end by 0 bases, with 17 bases between. CDR3: CAWSVWGTALMNTEAFF. The CDR3 region has the DNA TGTGCCTGGAGTGTATGGGGGACGGCCCTTATGAACACTGAAGCTTTCTTT.

There are a few counts of this clonotype. The gene calls are TRBV12-3 or TRBV12-4 and TRBJ2-7; no reliable D call. The CDR3 runs to 12 residues. V gave up 8 bases and J gave up 2 bases, with 10 bases separating them. The CDR3 DNA follows: TGTGCCAGCGGGGTGGACCCCTACGAGCAGTACTTC. Protein sequence: CASGVDPYEQYF.

This clonotype has a single count. J is TRBJ2-1 and V is TRBV11-2; D not resolved. Germline V lookup: CDR1 SGHAT, CDR2 FQNNGV. V was shortened by 3 bases and J by 2 bases, with 8 bases between the two germline ends. This CDR3 is 14 amino acids long. The CDR3 region is CASSFAFAYNEQFF. The CDR3 DNA reads TGTGCCAGCAGCTTCGCCTTTGCCTACAATGAGCAGTTCTTC.

The CDR3 spells CSVTGTNYEQYF. As DNA, the CDR3 is TGCAGCGTGACCGGGACAAACTACGAGCAGTACTTC. The chain links TRBV29-1 to TRBJ2-7; weak D call: TRBD1 (6 bases). V was clipped by 6 bases and J by 3 bases, with 12 bases between them. This CDR3 spans 12 amino acids. CDR1 and CDR2 (germline): SQVTM, ANQGSEA.

V gene TRBV3-1 combines with J gene TRBJ1-4; D unclear. The CDR3 covers 15 residues. Germline V gives CDR1 LGHDT, CDR2 YNNKEL (reference sequence). Deletions cut 0 bases from V and 7 bases from J, with 12 bases between. The chain's CDR3 is CASSQEGRRGEKLFF. The CDR3 nucleotides read TGTGCCAGCAGCCAAGAAGGCAGACGGGGTGAAAAACTGTTTTTT.

This clonotype has just a few counts. The rearrangement joins TRBV5-1 to TRBJ1-1; 7 nucleotides match TRBD1. Germline values: CDR1 SGHRS, CDR2 YFSETQ. This CDR3 comprises 14 residues. V was pared by 4 bases and J by 3 bases, with 6 bases of the junction left unmatched. CDR3 residues: CASSLTGDYTEAFF. The CDR3 DNA sequence: TGCGCCAGCAGCCTAACAGGGGACTACACTGAAGCTTTCTTT.

This clonotype was counted a few times. The rearrangement joins TRBV4-3 to TRBJ1-2; 10 bases align to TRBD1. Germline CDR1 reads LGHNA; CDR2 reads YSLEER. This CDR3 has 15 residues. V was clipped by 3 bases and J by 5 bases; unmatched bases: 6. The CDR3 sequence is CASSQVGQGRYGYTF. As DNA, the CDR3 is TGCGCCAGCAGCCAGGTGGGACAGGGGAGATATGGCTACACCTTC.

The CDR3 nucleotides are TGTGCCAGTAGTATAGATGATGGGACTAGTACCTACGAGCAGTACTTC. Its protein is CASSIDDGTSTYEQYF. This chain uses TRBV19 with TRBJ2-7; 8 bases are a match to TRBD2. This CDR3 is 16 amino acids long. The J segment lost 2 bases and the V segment lost 0 bases, leaving 6 bases of the junction unmatched. Germline V gene lookup returns CDR1 LNHDA and CDR2 SQIVND (reference sequence).

This clonotype was seen only a few times. The chain combines TRBV4-3 with TRBJ1-1, with 7 bases that match TRBD1. CDR1 is LGHNA, CDR2 YSLEER, per germline. The J segment lost 0 bases and the V segment lost 1 base, leaving 5 bases of the junction unmatched. This CDR3 is 16 amino acids long. The CDR3 spells CASSQGVGTVNTEAFF. CDR3 nucleotides: TGCGCCAGCAGCCAAGGCGTTGGGACAGTGAACACTGAAGCTTTCTTT.

V and J are TRBV4-2 and TRBJ2-3, with D perhaps given as TRBD1 or TRBD2 (5 bases each). The CDR3 contains 15 residues. Germline V gene sequence: CDR1 LGHNA, CDR2 YNFKEQ. V lost 0 bases and J 1 base, leaving 8 bases between the germline ends. The CDR3 is CASSQDGDRTDTQYF. The CDR3 region has the DNA TGTGCCAGCAGCCAAGACGGGGACCGCACAGATACGCAGTATTTT.

This rearrangement joins TRBV9 to TRBJ1-1; no firm D call. V lost 4 bases to trimming and J lost 8 bases, with 18 bases between them. CDR1 is SGDLS, CDR2 YYNGEE, per germline. The CDR3 has 14 amino acids. DNA for the CDR3: TGTGCCAGCAGCCCCTCTGACGGAACGGACGAAGCTTTCTTT. It yields the protein CASSPSDGTDEAFF.

The V gene is TRBV28, the J gene TRBJ2-7; 7 nucleotides line up with TRBD2. Trimming cost V 6 bases and J 5 bases; bases outside gene matches: 13. The CDR3 loop spans 15 amino acids. Germline loops: CDR1 MDHEN, CDR2 SYDVKM. Here the CDR3 reads CASRLLRGIRDEQYF. DNA for the CDR3: TGTGCCAGCAGACTCCTGCGGGGGATTCGCGACGAGCAGTACTTC. The full variable domain, in which reference TRBV28 and TRBJ2-7 provide the parts outside the CDR3, is DVKVTQSSRYLVKRTGEKVFLECVQDMDHENMFWYRQDPGLGLRLIYFSYDVKMKEKGDIPEGYSVSREKKERFSLILESASTNQTSMYLCASRLLRGIRDEQYFGPGTRLTVT.

The V gene is TRBV7-9, the J gene TRBJ2-5; D is possibly TRBD1 (6 bases). The CDR3 runs 15 residues. Trimming left V 4 bases short and J 3 bases short, with 15 bases between. Germline lookup yields CDR1 SEHNR and CDR2 FQNEAQ (reference sequence). The CDR3 is CASSWPQGPEETQYF. CDR3 DNA: TGTGCCAGCAGCTGGCCACAGGGACCTGAAGAGACCCAGTACTTC.

The chain employs TRBV20-1 and TRBJ2-7; no firm D call. The germline V gene encodes CDR1 DFQATT and CDR2 SNEGSKA (reference sequence). CDR3 length: 13 amino acids. V was cut by 0 bases and J by 2 bases, with 8 bases left in between. CDR3 nucleotide sequence: TGCAGTGCTAGAGATACGAAAACCTACGAGCAGTACTTC. It codes for CSARDTKTYEQYF.

This clonotype was picked up many times. This chain links TRBV4-1 with TRBJ2-1; possibly TRBD2 for D (6 bases). The CDR3 runs to 14 residues. V lost 4 bases and J 1 base, leaving 8 bases between the germline ends. The germline V gene has CDR1 MGHRA and CDR2 YSYEKL. CDR3 region: CASSPSGSYNEQFF. DNA of the CDR3: TGCGCCAGCAGCCCCAGCGGGTCCTACAATGAGCAGTTCTTC.

V is TRBV4-2 and J is TRBJ2-1; TRBD2 agrees at 8 bases. V shed 1 base and J 2 bases; nucleotides not matched to a gene: 1. There are 15 residues in the CDR3. CDR1 is LGHNA and CDR2 is YNFKEQ in the germline V gene. The CDR3 DNA is TGTGCCAGCAGCCAAGCGCGGGGGGCCTACAATGAGCAGTTCTTC. It is translated as CASSQARGAYNEQFF.

The sample holds many counts of this clonotype. The J gene is TRBJ2-7, the V gene TRBV28; D might be TRBD2 (5 bases). Germline V gene lookup returns CDR1 MDHEN and CDR2 SYDVKM. V lost 2 bases and J 4 bases, leaving 6 bases between the germline ends. This CDR3 region has 12 residues. The CDR3 reads CASSLRDYEQYF. The CDR3 DNA is TGTGCCAGCAGTTTACGGGATTACGAGCAGTACTTC.